The T cell receptor (beta chain) described here comes from a study of blood T cell repertoires in COVID-19. Study in general: Samples of COVID-19 (acute and convalescent) were obtained from the United States, Italy and Spain. T cells, B-cell-depleted T cells, or PBMCs supplied cDNA or gDNA.

Germline CDR1 is MDHEN and CDR2 is SYDVKM. The V end lost 5 bases, the J end lost 5 bases, and 15 bases lay between the germline ends. The CDR3 contains 14 residues. Study processing details: Estimation of nucleated cell counts was performed using reference gene primer amplification. Only in-frame clones appear in the TCRdb table, and some are missing; sequencing was by immunoSEQ multiplex PCR. The V and J calls and clone size come from that table; D and trimming were worked out from the DNA. The data hold 90,000 to 100,000 clones, with less than 90% observed a single time. The clonotype was recovered from a man between 65 and 79 years old with active or convalescent COVID-19. Sequencing used peripheral blood. This chain connects TRBV28 to TRBJ1-1; possible D gene TRBD1, 5 bases. As DNA, the CDR3 is TGTGCCAGCAGTGCGGGACTCAGAAGGACTGAAGCTTTCTTT. Its translation: CASSAGLRRTEAFF.